This is a list of T cell receptor beta chains from one sample in a study of T cells after yellow fever vaccination. TCRdb reprocessed the 5' RACE reads via MiXCR and lists one record per CDR3 protein. The top ten hold nearly 3% of the sample, which has 150,000 to 200,000 distinct CDR3 sequences, roughly 6.2% seen once. Sequencing was performed on CD4+ T cells sorted from PBMCs, taken on the day of the first yellow fever vaccination. Receptor source: a man aged 18 to 29 who received the YFV17D yellow fever vaccine. The CDR3 runs from the conserved cysteine through the conserved F or W. A D gene is named only where the DNA matches it firmly. Clone size is not always given. Where it is, it says once, few, many or a class for expanded clones.

d_call j_call clone_size v_call cdr3_aa cdr3_nt
TRBD2 TRBJ2-3 many TRBV6-4 CASSDRTSGGRQYF TGTGCCAGCAGTGACCGGACTAGCGGGGGGAGGCAGTATTTT
- TRBJ2-6 - TRBV5-1 CASSSAVSGANVLTF TGCGCCAGCAGCTCTGCCGTCTCTGGGGCCAACGTCCTGACTTTC
TRBD1 TRBJ1-2 few TRBV5-1 CASSTLQGAEGYTF TGCGCCAGCAGCACCTTACAGGGGGCGGAAGGCTACACCTTC
- TRBJ1-1 - TRBV7-2 CASSPGAGRGETEAFF TGTGCCAGCAGCCCAGGGGCCGGACGGGGAGAAACTGAAGCTTTCTTT
TRBD1 TRBJ2-3 many TRBV24-1 CATSDLRGTGGTDTQYF TGTGCCACCAGTGATTTGCGGGGGACAGGGGGCACAGATACGCAGTATTTT
- TRBJ2-3 many TRBV7-2 CASSLASLGTQYF TGTGCCAGCAGCTTAGCTTCCCTGGGTACGCAGTATTTT
- TRBJ2-1 many TRBV7-8 CASSGRHPGNEQFF TGTGCCAGCAGCGGGAGACACCCCGGGAATGAGCAGTTCTTC
TRBD2 TRBJ2-7 few TRBV4-1 CASSQGGGKYEQYF TGCGCCAGCAGCCAAGGCGGGGGAAAATACGAGCAGTACTTC
TRBD1 TRBJ2-7 many TRBV5-1 CASSYRDRGYEQYF TGCGCCAGCAGCTACCGGGACAGGGGCTACGAGCAGTACTTC
TRBD1 TRBJ2-1 few TRBV11-2 CASSFRWASGQSYNEQFF TGTGCCAGCAGCTTTAGGTGGGCGTCGGGACAGAGCTACAATGAGCAGTTCTTC
- TRBJ1-1 many TRBV11-2 CASSLDGGALTEAFF TGTGCCAGCAGCTTAGACGGGGGCGCTTTGACTGAAGCTTTCTTT
TRBD1 TRBJ1-3 - TRBV12-3/TRBV12-4 CASRGQGRGNTIYF TGTGCCAGCAGGGGACAGGGTCGGGGGAACACCATATATTTT
- TRBJ1-1 few TRBV10-1 CASSETRGITEAFF TGCGCCAGCAGTGAGACCCGGGGGATCACTGAAGCTTTCTTT
TRBD1 TRBJ1-1 many TRBV7-3 CASSRDRDTEAFF TGTGCCAGCAGCCGGGACAGGGACACTGAAGCTTTCTTT
- TRBJ2-3 many TRBV7-8 CASSSRRVTYSSTDTQYF TGTGCCAGCAGCTCCCGACGAGTGACATATTCTAGCACAGATACGCAGTATTTT
- TRBJ2-7 many TRBV7-9 CASSLGDRVGYEQYF TGTGCCAGCAGCTTAGGAGATAGGGTGGGCTACGAGCAGTACTTC
TRBD1 TRBJ1-2 - TRBV18 CASSTTGQTNYGYTF TGTGCCAGCTCCACCACGGGACAGACTAACTATGGCTACACCTTC
TRBD2 TRBJ2-3 many TRBV7-9 CASSPLADATDTQYF TGTGCCAGCAGCCCTCTAGCGGACGCCACAGATACGCAGTATTTT
- TRBJ2-2 few TRBV7-2 CASSFQVHTGELFF TGTGCCAGCAGCTTCCAAGTCCACACCGGGGAGCTGTTTTTT
- TRBJ1-2 - TRBV20-1 CSTGRTDYGYTF TGCAGTACGGGACGGACAGACTATGGCTACACCTTC
- TRBJ1-6 many TRBV29-1 CSVGASSDSPLHF TGCAGCGTTGGTGCCAGCTCCGATTCACCCCTCCACTTT
- TRBJ2-4 few TRBV4-1 CASSQDPLAKNIQYF TGCGCCAGCAGCCAAGATCCACTAGCCAAAAACATTCAGTACTTC
- TRBJ1-1 - TRBV18 CASTQLGQNTEAFF TGTGCCAGCACCCAATTGGGACAGAACACTGAAGCTTTCTTT
TRBD1 TRBJ2-3 many TRBV7-9 CASSYGQGRTDTQYF TGTGCCAGCAGCTATGGACAGGGTCGCACAGATACGCAGTATTTT
- TRBJ2-2 many TRBV7-2 CASSLGPQTGELFF TGTGCCAGCAGCTTAGGCCCCCAAACCGGGGAGCTGTTTTTT
- TRBJ2-3 many TRBV5-1 CASSLNPGTPTDTQYF TGCGCCAGCAGCTTGAATCCGGGGACCCCCACAGATACGCAGTATTTT
- TRBJ2-3 - TRBV2 CASSGDGGRNTQYF TGTGCCAGCAGTGGGGACGGAGGTAGAAATACGCAGTATTTT
- TRBJ1-6 many TRBV20-1 CSAPGTPSGTLHF TGCAGTGCTCCCGGGACCCCGTCGGGCACCCTCCACTTT
- TRBJ2-1 few TRBV9 CASSVLGVDNEQFF TGTGCCAGCAGCGTACTAGGAGTTGACAATGAGCAGTTCTTC
- TRBJ2-2 - TRBV5-4 CASSLVAPSNTGELFF TGTGCCAGCAGCTTGGTCGCCCCCTCGAACACCGGGGAGCTGTTTTTT
- TRBJ1-3 many TRBV10-3 CAISPAGYSGNTIYF TGTGCCATCAGTCCCGCGGGCTACTCTGGAAACACCATATATTTT
- TRBJ1-1 many TRBV7-9 CASSLGDWAGTEAFF TGTGCCAGCAGCTTAGGGGACTGGGCGGGCACTGAAGCTTTCTTT
- TRBJ2-3 few TRBV4-2 CASSQDPGRIIDTQYF TGTGCCAGCAGCCAAGATCCAGGGCGGATCATAGATACGCAGTATTTT
- TRBJ1-5 many TRBV6-8 CHVRQPQHF TGTCACGTACGGCAGCCCCAGCATTTT
- TRBJ1-1 many TRBV4-1 CASSQDWDPEAFF TGCGCCAGCAGCCAAGATTGGGACCCTGAAGCTTTCTTT
- TRBJ2-1 - TRBV7-2 CASRLYRRTDNEQFF TGTGCCAGCAGATTATACCGGCGGACAGATAATGAGCAGTTCTTC
TRBD2 TRBJ2-1 many TRBV3-1 CASSQGGGGTLNEQFF TGTGCCAGCAGCCAAGGCGGCGGGGGGACCCTCAATGAGCAGTTCTTC
- TRBJ1-2 many TRBV20-1 CSAGTLERGYTF TGCAGTGCTGGGACACTTGAACGTGGCTACACCTTC
- TRBJ2-2 - TRBV7-2 CASTRAGELFF TGTGCCAGCACCCGAGCCGGGGAGCTGTTTTTT
- TRBJ1-2 many TRBV7-3 CASSLGPDSNYGYTF TGTGCCAGCAGCTTGGGGCCAGACTCTAACTATGGCTACACCTTC
TRBD1 TRBJ2-1 few TRBV5-4 CASSSGQGRFPYNEQFF TGTGCCAGCAGTTCCGGACAGGGTAGATTCCCTTACAATGAGCAGTTCTTC
- TRBJ2-7 few TRBV11-1 CASSPDYYEQYF TGTGCCAGCAGCCCCGACTACTACGAGCAGTACTTC
- TRBJ2-1 - TRBV6-2/TRBV6-3 CASSYDYRQNSYNEQFF TGTGCCAGCAGTTACGACTATAGACAGAACTCCTACAATGAGCAGTTCTTC
- TRBJ1-2 many TRBV12-3/TRBV12-4 CASTPGEPYGYTF TGTGCCAGCACCCCGGGAGAACCCTATGGCTACACCTTC
- TRBJ2-3 many TRBV7-8 CASSYRTADTQYF TGTGCCAGCAGCTATCGGACGGCAGATACGCAGTATTTT